A single sample is the source of the 21 T cell receptor beta chains below, sequenced in a study of vaccination effects on CD4 cells after COVID-19. In the ViraFEST assay, antigen-specific CD4+ clonotypes were identified by expansion after peptide-pool stimulation. The culture ran for around ten days before CD4+ T cells were isolated. The vaccine given was either BNT162b2 or mRNA-1273, in two doses. For these TCRs, the target antigens are not known. TCRdb's table, derived via immunoSEQ multiplex PCR, lists solely in-frame clones and lacks some. The sample has around 23,000 clones, approximately 76% seen once. Specimen: CD4+ T cells from PBMCs cultured with HCoV-229E spike peptides, collected after COVID-19 vaccination. Receptor source: a human donor who received a COVID-19 vaccine.

The chain is built from TRBV11-3 and TRBJ2-5; the match to TRBD2 covers 10 bases. The J segment lost 5 bases and the V segment lost 1 base, leaving 7 bases of the junction unmatched. The CDR3 consists of 16 residues. Germline V gene lookup returns CDR1 SGHNT and CDR2 YENEEA. The CDR3 spells CASSLVAGGRAETQYF. The CDR3 DNA reads TGTGCCAGCAGCTTAGTAGCGGGAGGACGAGCTGAGACCCAGTACTTC.

This clone was seen once. CDR3 in DNA: TGTGCCATCAGTGTCGTCGGGGGGCTTGAAGCTTTCTTT. Translation gives CAISVVGGLEAFF. The gene calls are TRBV10-3 and TRBJ1-1; D perhaps matches TRBD1 (6 bases). Germline values: CDR1 ENHRY, CDR2 SYGVKD. The CDR3 consists of 13 residues. Trimming shortened V by 4 bases and J by 7 bases, and 13 bases separated the two germline ends.

V is TRBV24-1 and J is TRBJ1-1; 7 bases match TRBD1. V lost 1 base, J lost 7 bases, and 20 bases stayed unmatched. The CDR3 runs 19 residues. The germline V gene has CDR1 KGHDR and CDR2 SFDVKD. The CDR3 protein is CATSDFGDDRVRVSCEAFF. The CDR3 coding sequence is TGTGCCACCAGTGATTTCGGGGACGACAGGGTGAGGGTCTCTTGTGAAGCTTTCTTT.

This chain connects TRBV28 to TRBJ1-2, with 8 bases identical to TRBD1. Per germline, CDR1 MDHEN and CDR2 SYDVKM. J was trimmed by 6 bases and V by 3 bases; bases with no gene match: 15. The CDR3 is 17 amino acids. The CDR3 DNA reads as TGTGCCAGCAGTTTCTCCGACGCCAGACAGGGGACGGATGGCTACACCTTC. This translates into CASSFSDARQGTDGYTF.

This clone was seen a handful of times. The rearrangement links TRBV4-1 to TRBJ2-5; D perhaps matches TRBD2 (6 bases). The germline V and J ends were trimmed by 1 base and 5 bases, with 14 bases remaining between them. The CDR3 contains 15 residues. Per the germline V gene, CDR1 is MGHRA and CDR2 is YSYEKL. DNA for the CDR3: TGCGCCAGCAGCCAAGGATTTCTGGGACTGGAGACCCAGTACTTC. The encoded protein is CASSQGFLGLETQYF.

This clone has only a few counts. V is TRBV2 and J is TRBJ1-6, with TRBD1 as a possible D gene (6 bases). From germline, CDR1 is SNHLY and CDR2 FYNNEI. Deletions cut 6 bases from V and 8 bases from J, with 17 bases between. The CDR3 runs to 15 residues. The CDR3 DNA reads TGTGCCAGCAGAGGGAGAACAGGGACCGATTCACCCCTCCACTTT. This encodes CASRGRTGTDSPLHF.

This rearrangement joins TRBV6-5 to TRBJ2-7; TRBD1 or TRBD2 may be the D gene (6 bases each). Trimming stripped 8 bases from V and 3 bases from J, with 17 bases between. The CDR3 length is 14 residues. Per the germline V gene, CDR1 is MNHEY and CDR2 is SVGAGI. CDR3 nucleotide sequence: TGTGCCAGCCGGTTTTTGGGGGGCATCTACGAGCAGTACTTC. It specifies CASRFLGGIYEQYF.

This rearrangement joins TRBV30 to TRBJ1-2, with D possibly TRBD1 on 5 matching bases. Trimming removed 7 bases from V and 8 bases from J, with 5 bases in between. The germline V gene has CDR1 GTSNPN and CDR2 SVGIG (reference sequence). The CDR3 runs 8 residues. CDR3 in amino acids: CASGGYTF. CDR3 DNA: TGTGCCTCAGGGGGCTACACCTTC.

J is TRBJ2-3 and V is TRBV7-7; D call uncertain. The CDR3 totals 14 residues. Germline CDR1 and CDR2: SSHAT and FNYEAQ (reference sequence). Trimming removed 1 base at V and 2 bases at J, with 7 bases between. The CDR3 reads CASSLDGPTDTQYF. The CDR3 DNA is TGTGCCAGCAGCTTAGACGGGCCCACAGATACGCAGTATTTT.

The chain has TRBV27 and TRBJ2-7, with 9 bases lining up with TRBD1. Germline CDR1 MNHEY, CDR2 SMNVEV (reference sequence). The CDR3 extends over 14 amino acids. J was trimmed by 3 bases and V by 5 bases; bases with no gene match: 5. The CDR3 nucleotides are TGTGCCAGCAGTCCGACAGGGGGTTTCTACGAGCAGTACTTC. Protein product: CASSPTGGFYEQYF.

J is TRBJ1-4 and V is TRBV18, with D hard to call. The ends were cut back, 1 base at V and 3 bases at J, with 6 bases in the middle. Germline V lookup: CDR1 KGHSH, CDR2 LQKENI. The CDR3 has 14 amino acids. The CDR3: CASSPRQANEKLFF. CDR3 coding DNA: TGTGCCAGCTCACCACGGCAGGCTAATGAAAAACTGTTTTTT.

The table lists this clone with a count of one. This sequence joins TRBV7-9 and TRBJ1-2, with D possibly matching TRBD1 (6 bases). The CDR3 contains 15 residues. V lost 3 bases, J lost 0 bases, and 11 bases lay in between. Per germline, CDR1 SEHNR and CDR2 FQNEAQ (reference sequence). CDR3 coding DNA: TGTGCCAGCAGCTTCAGGGGTCAAGCTAACTATGGCTACACCTTC. Residues: CASSFRGQANYGYTF.

In its sample, this clone was seen a few times. The gene calls are TRBV2 and TRBJ1-6, with D tentatively TRBD1 (5 bases). This CDR3 is built from 15 residues. The V gene's germline CDR1 is SNHLY and CDR2 FYNNEI. V shed 7 bases and J shed 7 bases, with 17 bases lying between them. The CDR3 DNA is TGTGCCAGCACCTGGGGGGACCCCGCCAATTCACCCCTCCACTTT. This sequence encodes CASTWGDPANSPLHF.

CDR3 coding DNA: TGCGCCAGCAGCACTAGCGGGGGGCCCTACGAGCAGTACTTC. Translating it yields CASSTSGGPYEQYF. The V call is TRBV5-1, the J call TRBJ2-7; 12 bases align to TRBD2. The CDR3 consists of 14 residues. Germline V CDR1 and CDR2: SGHRS, YFSETQ. Unmatched junction bases numbered 1, after V lost 4 bases and J lost 2 bases.

The rearrangement uses TRBV27 and TRBJ2-3; D might be TRBD2 (7 bases). Deletions cut 4 bases from V and 6 bases from J, with 20 bases between. The germline CDR1 and CDR2 sequences are MNHEY and SMNVEV (reference sequence). The CDR3 has 16 amino acids. The CDR3 reads CASSSPRGQGYDTQYF. DNA of the CDR3: TGTGCCAGCAGTTCGCCGCGGGGGCAGGGATATGATACGCAGTATTTT.

This clone was counted only a few times. The V and J genes are TRBV12-3 or TRBV12-4 and TRBJ1-5; D gene ambiguous. The length of the CDR3 is 13 residues. V dropped 6 bases and J dropped 0 bases, with 6 bases sitting between them. The CDR3 sequence is CASSRTSNQPQHF. As DNA, the CDR3 is TGTGCCAGCAGCCGGACTAGCAATCAGCCCCAGCATTTT.

This chain links TRBV2 with TRBJ1-4; D possibly corresponds to TRBD1 (6 bases). Germline V gene data show CDR1 as SNHLY and CDR2 as FYNNEI. The CDR3 contains 15 residues. V was clipped by 6 bases and J by 0 bases, with 11 bases between them. The CDR3 is CASRRDRTTNEKLFF. The CDR3 DNA reads TGTGCCAGCAGACGCGACAGGACAACTAATGAAAAACTGTTTTTT.

V and J are TRBV7-9 and TRBJ1-5; 8 bases line up with TRBD1. The junction had 11 bases not matched to a gene; V was cut back by 4 bases and J by 3 bases. From germline, CDR1 is SEHNR and CDR2 FQNEAQ (reference sequence). CDR3 size: 17 residues. CDR3 sequence reads: CASSSTLGQGNNQPQHF. The CDR3, as DNA: TGTGCCAGCAGCTCAACCTTAGGACAGGGTAACAATCAGCCCCAGCATTTT. The whole variable domain, remainder taken from reference TRBV7-9 and TRBJ1-5, is DTGVSQNPRHKITKRGQNVTFRCDPISEHNRLYWYRQTLGQGPEFLTYFQNEAQLEKSRLLSDRFSAERPKGSFSTLEIQRTEQGDSAMYLCASSSTLGQGNNQPQHFGDGTRLSIL.

The rearrangement uses TRBV7-8 and TRBJ1-2; a weak D match, TRBD1 (5 bases). The CDR3 has 13 amino acids. Germline CDR1 reads SGHVS; CDR2 reads FQNEAQ. Trimming stripped 5 bases from V and 4 bases from J, with 11 bases between. Here the CDR3 reads CASSLRQFYGYTF. The CDR3, as DNA: TGTGCCAGCAGCCTTAGACAGTTCTATGGCTACACCTTC.

The chain has TRBV10-3 and TRBJ2-5; TRBD1 agrees at 9 bases. The CDR3 extends over 15 amino acids. V lost 2 bases, J lost 5 bases, and 6 bases stayed unmatched. CDR1 and CDR2 (germline): ENHRY, SYGVKD. CDR3 residues: CAISERGQGPETQYF. DNA of the CDR3: TGTGCCATCAGTGAGAGGGGACAGGGTCCGGAGACCCAGTACTTC.

A few counts support this clone. The sample carries other DNA sequences with the same CDR3. The rearrangement uses TRBV19 and TRBJ2-5; D call uncertain. V was pared by 1 base and J by 4 bases, with 4 bases between. Per the germline V gene, CDR1 is LNHDA and CDR2 is SQIVND (reference sequence). This CDR3 spans 12 amino acids. The CDR3 loop is CASSIGGETQYF. CDR3 in DNA: TGTGCCAGTAGTATAGGGGGAGAGACCCAGTACTTC.